Listed below are T cell receptor beta chains from one sample, sequenced in a study of blood T cell repertoires in COVID-19. Method: immunoSEQ multiplex PCR; TCRdb's copy keeps in-frame clones and lacks some. The sample contains roughly 70,000 clones, over 60% of which appear only once. Sequencing input: peripheral blood. The receptors originated from a man between 70 and 80 years old with COVID-19, enrolled during active disease. CDR3s include the opening cysteine and the closing phenylalanine or tryptophan. Fields, in order: V gene, J gene, CDR3 protein.

TRBV28,TRBJ2-1,CASSSQELAETYNEQFF
TRBV7-9,TRBJ2-7,CAIAFSGSGRSYEQYF
TRBV9,TRBJ1-4,CASSRGLGGEKLFF
TRBV28,TRBJ1-5,CASSFKLDRGDNQPQHF
TRBV24-1,TRBJ1-1,CATSDGSGNRAAFF
TRBV27,TRBJ1-1,CASSFRVGNTEAFF
TRBV6-5,TRBJ2-1,CASTGPSYNEQFF
TRBV5-8,TRBJ1-1,CASSYSRAMNTEAFF
TRBV14,TRBJ1-2,CASSQGLGRGYTF
TRBV27,TRBJ2-1,CASSILRDRGNSYNEQFF
TRBV10-3,TRBJ2-3,CAIRIGGVTDTQYF